A selection of T cell receptor beta chains follows, all from one sample in a study of cytomegalovirus exposure and HLA in healthy donors. Using immunoSEQ multiplex PCR, the repertoire was profiled, and TCRdb retains in-frame clones only, with some absent. The sample includes roughly 110,000 clones, roughly 80% of them seen just once. What was sequenced was PBMCs. These receptor sequences come from a man younger than 45 in good health and CMV-seronegative. Each CDR3 is given without its conserved first and last residue. Fields, in order: V gene, CDR3 protein.

TRBV25-1 | ASSRGGGVEQY
TRBV4-2 | ASSQVFNSNQPQH
TRBV6-1 | ASRWAGGPTYEQY
TRBV4-2 | ASSPGSGGYNEQF
TRBV7-2 | ASSWGQTHTEAF
TRBV5-1 | ASSLDGGNTGELF
TRBV30 | AWSGGGNTD
TRBV9 | ASSVEGQTNTEAF
TRBV6-5 | ASRTGQGTSYEQY
TRBV27 | ASSRDSSYEQY
TRBV7-9 | ASARQGDEQY
TRBV2 | ATGGGGGGTQY
TRBV25-1 | ASSDPGGSQETQY
TRBV18 | ASSRGENTEAF
TRBV9 | ASSVGLTGASSYEQY
TRBV10-1 | ASSGTRDIHNEQF
TRBV7-8 | ASSFGTSDSYFTDTQY
TRBV6-1 | ASSANMFDSTPLNTEAF
TRBV6-1 | ASLNREGNGGELF
TRBV19 | ASCQGYQPQH
TRBV7-2 | ASSLATGTYEQY
TRBV10-2 | ASSLAAGGTGELF
TRBV11-2 | ASSRKSSGSNTGELF
TRBV9 | ASSLTGGTNYGYT
TRBV6-7 | ASSYREDREQETQY
TRBV4-1 | ASSHGGAGDNEQY
TRBV9 | ASSPFGGYTDTQY
TRBV27 | ASSLSNRAGEQY
TRBV7-9 | ASSLGTGQYTEAF
TRBV14 | ASSQARGGEQY
TRBV29-1 | SVKDRGRYNEQF
TRBV6-5 | ASIDRAQGYT
TRBV2 | ASRQGSSGYT
TRBV13 | ASSMDRGGLYGYT
TRBV6-5 | ASSYDRGNEQF
TRBV7-9 | ASSFLSWTGVWAYEQY
TRBV6-5 | ASSLGGYGYT
TRBV19 | ASSITSGGAGELF
TRBV4-2 | ASSQDPYTPHTEAF
TRBV13 | ASSKRGRNTYEQY
TRBV7-2 | ASSLGVLGSGAINYGYT
TRBV30 | AESAGTALSGANVLT
TRBV5-6 | ASSLLAVYRTQY
TRBV5-1 | ASASGSYNSPLH
TRBV14 | ASSQAATGAYGYT
TRBV6-1 | ASSEAGGGLAKNIQY
TRBV6-5 | ASSYQRTDAETQY
TRBV7-2 | ASSPGTSEGRTQY
TRBV6-6 | ASSYGAGSNQPQH
TRBV7-9 | ASSLAPGNTIY
TRBV7-6 | ASSVDRASYNEQF
TRBV29-1 | SVEGPSQETQY
TRBV5-1 | ASSPGTSSNTGELF
TRBV28 | ASSLSPRGVDYEQY